The 3 T cell receptor beta chains below were found in one sample sequenced in a study of cytomegalovirus exposure and HLA in healthy donors. The PCR had 60 Vbeta and 13 Jbeta primers. Only in-frame clones appear in the TCRdb table, and some are missing; sequencing was by immunoSEQ multiplex PCR. Among around 110,000 clones listed, more than 65% were seen once. Material: PBMCs. The source of these receptors is a man younger than 40 in good health and CMV-seronegative.

This clone was recorded only once. The CDR3 sequence: CASSLNRVGYTF. CDR3 in DNA: TGCGCCAGCAGCTTGAACAGGGTCGGCTACACCTTC. This sequence joins TRBV5-1 and TRBJ1-2; a weak D match, TRBD1 (6 bases). CDR3 length equals 12 residues. CDR1 and CDR2 (germline): SGHRS, YFSETQ. Trimming shortened V by 1 base and J by 8 bases, and 9 bases separated the two germline ends.

The V gene is TRBV28, the J gene TRBJ2-1; 7 bases fit TRBD2. CDR1 and CDR2 from the germline V gene are MDHEN and SYDVKM. The CDR3 loop spans 16 amino acids. The V gene end was trimmed by 5 bases and the J gene end by 5 bases; junction bases not matched to a gene: 12. CDR3 sequence (DNA): TGTGCCAGCAGTCCCGCTGTTAGAGCGGGGCACAATGAGCAGTTCTTC. Translated: CASSPAVRAGHNEQFF.

As concerns this clone: The junction departs from the called germline gene at one end, perhaps through a read error. The chain is built from TRBV28 and TRBJ1-6, with D possibly TRBD1 on 6 matching bases. Germline CDR1 MDHEN, CDR2 SYDVKM. CDR3 length: 15 residues. The chain's CDR3 is CASTAGRGHKSPLHF. CDR3 nucleotide sequence: TGTGCCAGCACCGCAGGTCGGGGACATAAGTCACCCCTCCACTTT.